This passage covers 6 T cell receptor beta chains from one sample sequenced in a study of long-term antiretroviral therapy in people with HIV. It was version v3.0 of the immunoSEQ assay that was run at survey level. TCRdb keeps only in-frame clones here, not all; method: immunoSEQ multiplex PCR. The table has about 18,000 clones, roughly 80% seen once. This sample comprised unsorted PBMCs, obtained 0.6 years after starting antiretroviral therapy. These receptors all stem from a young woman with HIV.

The CDR3 here is CASSLVPQTNYGYTF. CDR3 in DNA: TGTGCCAGCAGCTTAGTCCCCCAGACCAACTATGGCTACACCTTC. The rearrangement joins TRBV11-2 to TRBJ1-2; D remains ambiguous. V lost 1 base and J 2 bases, leaving 11 bases between the germline ends. Germline CDR1 is SGHAT and CDR2 is FQNNGV. The CDR3 is made up of 15 amino acids.

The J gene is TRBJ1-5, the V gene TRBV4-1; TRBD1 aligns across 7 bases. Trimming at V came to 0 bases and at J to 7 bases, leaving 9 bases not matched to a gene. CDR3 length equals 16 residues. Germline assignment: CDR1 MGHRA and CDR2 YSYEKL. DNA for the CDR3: TGCGCCAGCAGCCAAGATGGAACAGGGGTTGGGCAGCCCCAGCATTTT. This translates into CASSQDGTGVGQPQHF.

CDR3 bases: TGTGCCAGCAGTGACCGATATTTGTCCTACGAGCAGTACTTC. This translates into CASSDRYLSYEQYF. This chain joins TRBV6-1 and TRBJ2-7, with unresolved D. V was cut by 3 bases and J by 1 base, with 10 bases left in between. In germline, CDR1 is MNHNS, CDR2 SASEGT. The CDR3 sequence is 14 residues long.

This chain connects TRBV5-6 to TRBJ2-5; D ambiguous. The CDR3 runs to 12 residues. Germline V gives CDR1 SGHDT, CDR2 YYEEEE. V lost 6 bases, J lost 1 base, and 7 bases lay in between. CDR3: CASTGAQETQYF. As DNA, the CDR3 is TGTGCCAGCACAGGCGCCCAAGAGACCCAGTACTTC.

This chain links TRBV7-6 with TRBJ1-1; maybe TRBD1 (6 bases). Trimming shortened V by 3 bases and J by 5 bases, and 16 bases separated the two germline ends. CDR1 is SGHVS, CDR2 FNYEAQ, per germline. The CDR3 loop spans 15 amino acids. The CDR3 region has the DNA TGTGCCAGCAGCTTTCAAGCAGGGGAGAGTACTGAAGCTTTCTTT. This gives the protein CASSFQAGESTEAFF.

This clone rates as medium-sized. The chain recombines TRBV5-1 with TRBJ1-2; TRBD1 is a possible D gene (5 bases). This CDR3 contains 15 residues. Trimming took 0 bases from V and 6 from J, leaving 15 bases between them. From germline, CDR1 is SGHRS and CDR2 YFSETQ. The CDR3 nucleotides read TGCGCCAGCAGCTTGGCGGCCAGGGATAGGGATGGCTACACCTTC. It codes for CASSLAARDRDGYTF.